This T cell receptor (beta chain) appears in the sequencing data of a study of blood T cell repertoires in COVID-19. Study summary: The samples span acute and convalescent COVID-19 from the United States, Italy and Spain. PBMCs, B-cell-depleted T cells, or T cells provided the cDNA or gDNA that made up the material.

Clones were read by immunoSEQ multiplex PCR, and TCRdb kept only the in-frame ones, dropping some. This table has approximately 240,000 clones, more than 70% appearing once. Germline assignment: CDR1 LGHNA and CDR2 YNFKEQ. This CDR3 is built from 15 residues. The J segment lost 4 bases and the V segment lost 4 bases, leaving 8 bases of the junction unmatched. The sequenced sample was peripheral blood. The TCR comes from a woman aged 40-49 years who had recovered from COVID-19. V is TRBV4-2 and J is TRBJ1-2, with 8 bases aligning to TRBD1. The CDR3 loop is CASSPGTGISYGYTF. CDR3 in DNA: TGTGCCAGCAGCCCCGGGACAGGAATATCCTATGGCTACACCTTC.